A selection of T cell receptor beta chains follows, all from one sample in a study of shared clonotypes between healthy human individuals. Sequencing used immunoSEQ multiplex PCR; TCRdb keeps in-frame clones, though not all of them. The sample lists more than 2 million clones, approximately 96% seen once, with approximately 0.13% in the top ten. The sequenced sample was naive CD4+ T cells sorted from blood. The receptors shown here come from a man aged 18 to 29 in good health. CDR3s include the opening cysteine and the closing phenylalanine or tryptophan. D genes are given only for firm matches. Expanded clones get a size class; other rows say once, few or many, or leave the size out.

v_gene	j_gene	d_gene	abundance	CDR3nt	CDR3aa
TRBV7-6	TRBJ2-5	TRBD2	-	TGTGCCAGCAGCCGAATACTAGCGGCCCAGTACTTC	CASSRILAAQYF
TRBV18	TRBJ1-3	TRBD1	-	TGTGCCAGCTCACCTTACAGGGGTTCCTCTGGAAACACCATATATTTT	CASSPYRGSSGNTIYF
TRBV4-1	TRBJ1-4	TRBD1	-	TGCGCCAGCAGCCAAGGGTCCGGGACAGTCCTGGAAAAACTGTTTTTT	CASSQGSGTVLEKLFF
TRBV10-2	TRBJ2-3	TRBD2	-	TGCGCCAGCGTAAGACCGGGACTAGCGGGGGTGAATACGCAGTATTTT	CASVRPGLAGVNTQYF
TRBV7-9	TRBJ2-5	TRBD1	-	TGTGCCAGCAGCCCCTCCAGGGGGTTCCAAGAGACCCAGTACTTC	CASSPSRGFQETQYF
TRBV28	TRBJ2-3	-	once	TGTGTCACTGGGACTCCTAGCACAGATACGCAGTATTTT	CVTGTPSTDTQYF
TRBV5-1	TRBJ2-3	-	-	TGCGCCAGCAGCTACTACCGGCCCCAGCGGTCTAGCACAGATACGCAGTATTTT	CASSYYRPQRSSTDTQYF
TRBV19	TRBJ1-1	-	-	TGTGCCAGTAGTACCCCCGGGGGACCGAACACTGAAGCTTTCTTT	CASSTPGGPNTEAFF
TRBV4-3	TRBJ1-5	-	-	TGCGCCAGCAGCCAAGGGGGCTTTCAGCCCCAGCATTTT	CASSQGGFQPQHF
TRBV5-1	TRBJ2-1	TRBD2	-	TGCGCCAGCAGCCCCACTAGCGGGGGTTACAATGAGCAGTTCTTC	CASSPTSGGYNEQFF
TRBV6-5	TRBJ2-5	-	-	TGTGCCAGCCCTAACGCAGAATACCAAGAGACCCAGTACTTC	CASPNAEYQETQYF
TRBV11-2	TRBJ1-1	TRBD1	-	TGTGCCAGCAGTCTCCGGGGGGGACAGGGAACTGAAGCTTTCTTT	CASSLRGGQGTEAFF
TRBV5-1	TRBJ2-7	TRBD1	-	TGCGCCAGCAGCTTGGGACAGGGGGCGCTGGGCGAGCAGTACTTC	CASSLGQGALGEQYF
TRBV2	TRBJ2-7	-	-	TGTGCCAGCAACCGGGACGAAGGCTCCTACGAGCAGTACTTC	CASNRDEGSYEQYF
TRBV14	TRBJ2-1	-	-	TGTGCCAGCAGCTGGGGCGGTGAGCAGTTCTTC	CASSWGGEQFF
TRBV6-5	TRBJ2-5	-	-	TGTGCCAGCAGTTACCGGACAGCTCAAGAGACCCAGTACTTC	CASSYRTAQETQYF
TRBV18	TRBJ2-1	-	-	TGTGCCAGCTCACCCCCCGGGGCTGCCGGTAGAAATGAGCAGTTCTTC	CASSPPGAAGRNEQFF
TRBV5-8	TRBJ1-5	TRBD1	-	TGTGCCAGCAGCTCGGACAGGGGAGGGCAGCCCCAGCATTTT	CASSSDRGGQPQHF
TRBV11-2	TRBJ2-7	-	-	TGTGCCAGCAGCCCTCCGGGCTCTGTAGCCTACGAGCAGTACTTC	CASSPPGSVAYEQYF
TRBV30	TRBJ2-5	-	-	TGTGCCTGGAGGGCCGCAAAAGAGACCCAGTACTTC	CAWRAAKETQYF
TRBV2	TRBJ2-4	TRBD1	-	TGTGCCAGCAGCGTTTCTTGGGACAGGAAAAACATTCAGTACTTC	CASSVSWDRKNIQYF
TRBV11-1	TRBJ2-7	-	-	TGTGCCAGCAGCTTAATCGGCGGGCAGTACTTC	CASSLIGGQYF
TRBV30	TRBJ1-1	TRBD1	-	TGTGCCTGGAGTGTACTGGGACAGGGCAACACTGAAGCTTTCTTT	CAWSVLGQGNTEAFF
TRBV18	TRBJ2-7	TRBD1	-	TGTGCCAGCTCACCACCGGGACAGGGGAAATCCTACGAGCAGTACTTC	CASSPPGQGKSYEQYF
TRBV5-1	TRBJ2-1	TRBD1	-	TGCGCCAGCAGCTTAGGACAGGGCAATGAGCAGTTCTTC	CASSLGQGNEQFF
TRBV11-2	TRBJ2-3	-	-	TGTGCCAGCAGTTCCAGGCCGCGGGACGCTGCTAGCACAGATACGCAGTATTTT	CASSSRPRDAASTDTQYF
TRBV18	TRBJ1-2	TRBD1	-	TGTGCCAGCTCACCCGGGACAGATAATGGCTACACCTTC	CASSPGTDNGYTF
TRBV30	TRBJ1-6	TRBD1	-	TGTGCCTGGAGTGTCCGACAGGGTCGTAATTCACCCCTCCACTTT	CAWSVRQGRNSPLHF
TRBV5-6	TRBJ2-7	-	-	TGTGCCAGCAGCTGGGCAGGGATCCGTGCATACGAGCAGTACTTC	CASSWAGIRAYEQYF
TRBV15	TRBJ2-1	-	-	TGTGCCACGTCCCCTACCCTGTACAATGAGCAGTTCTTC	CATSPTLYNEQFF
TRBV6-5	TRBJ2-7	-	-	TGTGCCAGCAGTTACTCACAGGGCCCCTACGAGCAGTACTTC	CASSYSQGPYEQYF
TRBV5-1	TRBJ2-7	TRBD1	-	TGCGCCAGCAGCTTGACCGGGACAGGGGGGAATTACGAGCAGTACTTC	CASSLTGTGGNYEQYF
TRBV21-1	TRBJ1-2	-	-	TGTGCCAGCAGCAAAAACGGGACGAAGAACGGCTACACCTTC	CASSKNGTKNGYTF
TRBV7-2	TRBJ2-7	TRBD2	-	TGTGCCAGCAGCAAGAGACCCGGACTAGCGGGGGGTTACGAGCAGTACTTC	CASSKRPGLAGGYEQYF
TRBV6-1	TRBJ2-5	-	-	TGTGCCAGCAGTGAAGAAAGGACCCCGCGCCAAGAGACCCAGTACTTC	CASSEERTPRQETQYF
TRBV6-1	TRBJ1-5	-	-	TGTGCCAGCAGTGAACAGGGATTAATTCAGCCCCAGCATTTT	CASSEQGLIQPQHF
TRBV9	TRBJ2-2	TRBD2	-	TGTGCCAGCAGCCCGGGACTAGCGGGGACGAACACCGGGGAGCTGTTTTTT	CASSPGLAGTNTGELFF
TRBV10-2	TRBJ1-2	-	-	TGCGCCAGCAACGCAGGAGTGGGTGGCTACACCTTC	CASNAGVGGYTF
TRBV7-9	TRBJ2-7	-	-	TGTGCCAGCAGCTTAGAGGCGGCGGGAACTAGGCAGTACTTC	CASSLEAAGTRQYF
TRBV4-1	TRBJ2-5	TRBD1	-	TGCGCCAGCAGCGAGACAGGGTACGAGACCCAGTACTTC	CASSETGYETQYF
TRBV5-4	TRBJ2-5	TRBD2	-	TGTGCCAGCAGCTTAGAGCGGGGGGTCCTCCAAGAGACCCAGTACTTC	CASSLERGVLQETQYF
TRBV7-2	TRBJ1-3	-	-	TGTGCCAGCAGCCAAGGGGCAGGGTCTGGAAACACCATATATTTT	CASSQGAGSGNTIYF
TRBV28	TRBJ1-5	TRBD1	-	TGTGCCAGCAGTTTATGGCGGACAGGGAGCAATCAGCCCCAGCATTTT	CASSLWRTGSNQPQHF
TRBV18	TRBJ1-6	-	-	TGTGCCAGCTCACCGCCAGCGACAACGCAGCCCCTCCACTTT	CASSPPATTQPLHF
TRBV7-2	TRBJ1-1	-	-	TGTGCCAGCAGCTTAGATGGCAGATCGAACACTGAAGCTTTCTTT	CASSLDGRSNTEAFF